A single sample gave rise to the 25 T cell receptor beta chains below, sequenced in a study of shared clonotypes between healthy human individuals. Sequenced by immunoSEQ multiplex PCR; TCRdb stores in-frame clones only, minus some. The repertoire has roughly 2.5 million clones, roughly 92% of them found once; the top ten carry roughly 0.14%. Material for sequencing was naive CD4+ T cells sorted from blood. Subset denoted: CD45RA+ positively selected. The receptors derive from a young man in good health.

This chain joins TRBV10-3 and TRBJ2-1; D remains ambiguous. The CDR3 has 12 residues. V was clipped by 0 bases and J by 12 bases, with 9 bases between them. From germline, CDR1 is ENHRY and CDR2 SYGVKD. The CDR3 region has the DNA TGTGCCATCAGTGAGTCTCGAGAAGGGCAGTTCTTC. Encoded protein: CAISESREGQFF.

This clone was seen a few times. The same CDR3 also results from other DNA sequences found in this sample. The chain recombines TRBV19 with TRBJ1-2; TRBD1 aligns across 10 bases. J gave up 2 bases and V 5 bases, and 2 bases lay outside the gene matches. This CDR3 has 14 residues. Germline CDR1 and CDR2: LNHDA and SQIVND (reference sequence). CDR3: CASSPGQGNYGYTF. The CDR3, as DNA: TGTGCCAGTAGTCCGGGACAGGGGAACTATGGCTACACCTTC.

The rearrangement uses TRBV30 and TRBJ1-3; D ambiguous. Germline V gene lookup returns CDR1 GTSNPN and CDR2 SVGIG (reference sequence). There are 11 residues in the CDR3. V was cut by 4 bases and J by 6 bases, with 7 bases left in between. CDR3 nucleotide sequence: TGTGCCTGGACATATTTAAACACCATATATTTT. It translates to CAWTYLNTIYF.

The V and J genes are TRBV30 and TRBJ1-5; D uncertain. Germline lookup yields CDR1 GTSNPN and CDR2 SVGIG (reference sequence). Trimming stripped 1 base from V and 2 bases from J, with 9 bases between. The CDR3 totals 14 residues. The CDR3 region is CAWSGLRGNQPQHF. In DNA form, the CDR3 reads TGTGCCTGGAGTGGATTACGGGGCAATCAGCCCCAGCATTTT.

The chain has TRBV7-2 and TRBJ1-4; D is unclear. The CDR3 loop spans 13 amino acids. Per the germline V gene, CDR1 is SGHTA and CDR2 is FQGNSA. V lost 6 bases to trimming and J lost 8 bases, with 13 bases between them. The CDR3 nucleotides read TGTGCCAGCAGTCGCGGGTGGGAGGAAAAACTGTTTTTT. Encoded protein: CASSRGWEEKLFF.

The chain uses TRBV30 and TRBJ1-1, with TRBD1 matching over 7 bases. Germline CDR1 is GTSNPN and CDR2 is SVGIG (reference sequence). CDR3 length: 11 residues. The ends lost 4 bases at V and 6 bases at J; junction bases unmatched: 2. This CDR3 reads CAWTGGPEAFF. Written as DNA, the CDR3 is TGTGCCTGGACAGGGGGGCCTGAAGCTTTCTTT.

The chain recombines TRBV10-3 with TRBJ2-3; 7 nucleotides line up with TRBD2. Germline V gene data show CDR1 as ENHRY and CDR2 as SYGVKD. The CDR3 is 14 residues long. The V gene end was trimmed by 5 bases and the J gene end by 1 base; junction bases not matched to a gene: 3. CDR3 DNA sequence: TGTGCCATCAGTAGCCTAGCGGGCACAGATACGCAGTATTTT. Its protein product is CAISSLAGTDTQYF.

The rearrangement joins TRBV2 to TRBJ1-5; D unclear. This CDR3 has 15 residues. Per the germline V gene, CDR1 is SNHLY and CDR2 is FYNNEI. V lost 8 bases and J lost 3, with 17 bases in between. In DNA form, the CDR3 reads TGTGCCAGCCAATCCCAGCCAGGCAACAATCAGCCCCAGCATTTT. Translated: CASQSQPGNNQPQHF.

The chain has TRBV18 and TRBJ1-5; TRBD1 aligns across 10 bases. Trimming cost V 6 bases and J 5 bases; bases outside gene matches: 10. Germline loops: CDR1 KGHSH, CDR2 LQKENI. The CDR3 has 16 residues. DNA for the CDR3: TGTGCCAGCTCCCCATGGGACAGGGGTCTCCATCAGCCCCAGCATTTT. Amino acid sequence: CASSPWDRGLHQPQHF.

The chain couples TRBV7-2 to TRBJ2-7; 7 bases line up with TRBD1. This CDR3 has 14 residues. V was clipped by 1 base and J by 9 bases; unmatched bases: 9. Germline CDR1 and CDR2: SGHTA and FQGNSA. The CDR3 DNA is TGTGCCAGCAGCTTAGTGGAGACAGGGCAGGTGCAGTACTTC. This translates into CASSLVETGQVQYF.

This chain joins TRBV6-5 and TRBJ2-5; 11 bases are shared with TRBD1. The closer fit of TRBJ2-7 to the DNA end suggests the J call may be wrong. The CDR3 loop spans 16 amino acids. Per germline, CDR1 MNHEY and CDR2 SVGAGI. Written as DNA, the CDR3 is TGTGCCAGCAGTTACTCACCGGGACAGGGGGACTACGAGCAGTACTTC. Translating it yields CASSYSPGQGDYEQYF.

This clone showed up just once. V is TRBV19 and J is TRBJ1-3; D unclear. Germline V gives CDR1 LNHDA, CDR2 SQIVND (reference sequence). Trimming left V 3 bases short and J 3 bases short, with 9 bases between. CDR3 length: 14 amino acids. CDR3 protein: CASSMAGFGNTIYF. The CDR3 nucleotides read TGTGCCAGTAGTATGGCGGGGTTTGGAAACACCATATATTTT.

The chain employs TRBV5-4 and TRBJ1-4, with unresolved D. Trimming removed 4 bases at V and 0 bases at J, with 10 bases between. This CDR3 is built from 15 residues. Germline CDR1 reads SGHNT; CDR2 reads YYREEE (reference sequence). CDR3: CASSATPATNEKLFF. The CDR3 DNA is TGTGCCAGCAGCGCGACACCTGCAACTAATGAAAAACTGTTTTTT. Filled out from reference TRBV5-4 and TRBJ1-4, the complete variable domain reads ETGVTQSPTHLIKTRGQQVTLRCSSQSGHNTVSWYQQALGQGPQFIFQYYREEENGRGNFPPRFSGLQFPNYSSELNVNALELDDSALYLCASSATPATNEKLFFGSGTQLSVL.

This clone was picked up one time. The gene calls are TRBV4-1 and TRBJ2-3; a possible D gene is TRBD2 (6 bases). Trimming stripped 1 base from V and 6 bases from J, with 17 bases between. The germline gives CDR1 MGHRA, CDR2 YSYEKL. The CDR3 spans 16 residues. The CDR3 DNA sequence: TGCGCCAGCAGCCAAGCCCCACCGGGGGTAGGGGATACGCAGTATTTT. Its protein is CASSQAPPGVGDTQYF.

The chain has TRBV11-1 and TRBJ2-1; no reliable D call. The ends were cut back, 6 bases at V and 0 bases at J, with 9 bases in the middle. Germline V gene data show CDR1 as SGHAT and CDR2 as FQDESV (reference sequence). The length of the CDR3 is 14 residues. DNA for the CDR3: TGTGCCAGCAGGGACGTGAGCTCCTACAATGAGCAGTTCTTC. Translation: CASRDVSSYNEQFF. The whole variable domain, remainder taken from reference TRBV11-1 and TRBJ2-1, is EAEVAQSPRYKITEKSQAVAFWCDPISGHATLYWYRQILGQGPELLVQFQDESVVDDSQLPKDRFSAERLKGVDSTLKIQPAELGDSAMYLCASRDVSSYNEQFFGPGTRLTVL.

This clone was counted only a few times. The J gene is TRBJ2-2, the V gene TRBV5-1; 9 bases align to TRBD1. This CDR3 has 15 residues. The J segment lost 3 bases and the V segment lost 3 bases, leaving 3 bases of the junction unmatched. Germline assignment: CDR1 SGHRS and CDR2 YFSETQ. DNA for the CDR3: TGCGCCAGCAGCTCCGGGACAGGGTACACCGGGGAGCTGTTTTTT. It codes for CASSSGTGYTGELFF. Full variable domain (missing parts from reference TRBV5-1 and TRBJ2-2): KAGVTQTPRYLIKTRGQQVTLSCSPISGHRSVSWYQQTPGQGLQFLFEYFSETQRNKGNFPGRFSGRQFSNSRSEMNVSTLELGDSALYLCASSSGTGYTGELFFGEGSRLTVL.

This clone was seen only once. The J gene is TRBJ1-1, the V gene TRBV9; D may be TRBD1 (6 bases). The V and J ends lost 2 bases and 5 bases respectively, with 16 bases between them. From germline, CDR1 is SGDLS and CDR2 YYNGEE. The CDR3 totals 15 residues. The CDR3 bases are TGTGCCAGCAGCGTGGGGACAATTGGGGTAACTGAAGCTTTCTTT. Residues: CASSVGTIGVTEAFF.

The V gene is TRBV7-3, the J gene TRBJ2-3; TRBD2 matches at 8 bases. V trimming: 2 bases; J trimming: 7 bases; junction bases outside the gene matches: 8. Germline V lookup: CDR1 SGHTA, CDR2 FQGTGA. The CDR3 is 15 amino acids. The CDR3 DNA sequence: TGTGCCAGCAGCTTAGACGGGGGGGCCTTGAATACGCAGTATTTT. Its translation: CASSLDGGALNTQYF.

This clone was seen only once. Other DNA sequences within the sample encode an identical CDR3. The chain carries TRBV10-3 and TRBJ2-2, with TRBD1 matching 10 bases. Trimming at V came to 6 bases and at J to 5 bases, leaving 0 bases not matched to a gene. Germline CDR1 and CDR2: ENHRY and SYGVKD. CDR3 size: 13 residues. The DNA of the CDR3 is TGTGCCATCAGGGACAGGGGGACCGGGGAGCTGTTTTTT. As protein: CAIRDRGTGELFF.

V usage is TRBV4-1 and J usage is TRBJ1-2; 8 bases match TRBD1. Germline CDR1 MGHRA, CDR2 YSYEKL. J gave up 2 bases and V 1 base, and 0 bases lay outside the gene matches. CDR3 size: 14 residues. CDR3 DNA: TGCGCCAGCAGCCAAGGGACAGGGAACTATGGCTACACCTTC. It translates to CASSQGTGNYGYTF.

This chain joins TRBV9 and TRBJ1-6; possibly TRBD1 for D (5 bases). V was cut by 0 bases and J by 6 bases, with 10 bases left in between. Germline V lookup: CDR1 SGDLS, CDR2 YYNGEE. The CDR3 totals 15 residues. CDR3 sequence (DNA): TGTGCCAGCAGCGTAGCAGGGACTCCTAATTCACCCCTCCACTTT. Amino acid sequence: CASSVAGTPNSPLHF.

The chain recombines TRBV4-3 with TRBJ2-1; perhaps TRBD1 as D (6 bases). CDR3 size: 15 residues. Between the trimmed V and J ends, which lost 1 base and 5 bases, there was a span of 12 bases. Germline V gene sequence: CDR1 LGHNA, CDR2 YSLEER. The CDR3 spells CASSQGQGRHNEQFF. Here the CDR3 DNA reads TGCGCCAGCAGCCAAGGTCAGGGGCGACACAATGAGCAGTTCTTC.

This clone was observed a single time. The chain links TRBV18 to TRBJ1-2; D perhaps matches TRBD1 (6 bases). The V end lost 3 bases, the J end lost 4 bases, and 15 bases lay between the germline ends. Germline V gives CDR1 KGHSH, CDR2 LQKENI. The CDR3 is made up of 15 amino acids. CDR3: CASSPLDSSIYGYTF. CDR3 nucleotide sequence: TGTGCCAGCTCACCTTTGGACAGCTCGATCTATGGCTACACCTTC.

Concerning this clone itself: Its ends do not fully match the called genes, so a read error is possible. The J gene is TRBJ1-2, the V gene TRBV28, with a possible D match to TRBD1 (6 bases). The germline gives CDR1 MDHEN, CDR2 SYDVKM. This CDR3 comprises 12 residues. The CDR3 loop is CASSLIQGGFTF. DNA of the CDR3: TGTGCCAGCAGTTTAATACAGGGAGGCTTCACCTTC.

The chain combines TRBV10-3 with TRBJ1-2; perhaps TRBD1 as D (5 bases). Looked up from germline, CDR1 is ENHRY and CDR2 is SYGVKD. The CDR3 loop spans 15 amino acids. V was cut by 7 bases and J by 0 bases, with 15 bases left in between. In nucleotides, the CDR3 is TGTGCCATCACGGCGGGGCTAAATCCTAACTATGGCTACACCTTC. Residues: CAITAGLNPNYGYTF.